The 2 T cell receptor beta chains given below trace back to one sample, sequenced in a study of shared clonotypes between healthy human individuals. Clones were sequenced by immunoSEQ multiplex PCR, and TCRdb holds only the in-frame ones, with some missing. Among 950,000 to 1,200,000 clones, roughly 80% were seen once, and the ten largest hold about 0.94%. The sample was memory CD4+ T cells from PBMCs. Subset denoted: CD45RA-negative fraction. The receptor source for this set is a man aged 18 to 29 in good health. Some clones in this sample may be carry-over from other donors' samples.

The J gene is TRBJ2-7, the V gene TRBV5-1; 8 positions match TRBD1. V shed 5 bases, J shed 4 bases, and the junction held 17 bases outside the gene matches. Per the germline V gene, CDR1 is SGHRS and CDR2 is YFSETQ. This CDR3 has 17 amino acids. The CDR3 loop reads CASSPFPQQGAVYEQYF. CDR3 in DNA: TGCGCCAGCAGTCCATTCCCGCAGCAGGGGGCTGTATACGAGCAGTACTTC.

With respect to this clone: With a much larger clone just one base away, this may be a read error. V gene TRBV11-2 combines with J gene TRBJ1-1, with unresolved D. This CDR3 region has 13 residues. CDR1 SGHAT and CDR2 FQNNGV come from the germline V gene. V lost 2 bases and J lost 1, with 5 bases in between. The CDR3: CASSLPGNTEAFF. CDR3 nucleotide sequence: TGTGCCAGCAGCTTACCGGGGAACACTGAAGCTTTCTTT.